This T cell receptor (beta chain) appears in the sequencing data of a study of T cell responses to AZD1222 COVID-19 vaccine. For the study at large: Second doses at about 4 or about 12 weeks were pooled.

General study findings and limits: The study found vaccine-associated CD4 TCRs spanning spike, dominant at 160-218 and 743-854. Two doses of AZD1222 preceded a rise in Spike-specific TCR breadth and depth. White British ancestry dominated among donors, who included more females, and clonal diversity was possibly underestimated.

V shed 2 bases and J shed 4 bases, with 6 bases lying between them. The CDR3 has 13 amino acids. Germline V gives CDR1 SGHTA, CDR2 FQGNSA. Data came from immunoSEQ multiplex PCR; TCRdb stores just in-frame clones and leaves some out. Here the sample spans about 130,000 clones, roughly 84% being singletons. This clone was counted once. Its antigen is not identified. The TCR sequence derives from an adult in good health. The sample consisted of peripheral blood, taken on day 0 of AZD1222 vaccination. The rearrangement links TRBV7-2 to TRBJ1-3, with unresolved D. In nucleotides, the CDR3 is TGTGCCAGCAGCTTAACAGCCGGAAACACCATATATTTT. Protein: CASSLTAGNTIYF.